These 32 T cell receptor beta chains were sequenced from one sample in a study of CD8+ T cells in alopecia areata. As for treatment: oral pan-JAK inhibitor, 5-10 mg twice daily. Isolated RNA was reverse transcribed into cDNA used as the sequencing template. Generated by immunoSEQ multiplex PCR, the TCRdb table keeps only in-frame clones and is missing some. The repertoire holds 160,000 or so clones, about three fifths seen once, with 16% in the top ten. Material: CD4+ T cells sorted from blood, obtained between weeks 55 and 65, from a patient treated with tofacitinib. Receptor source: a human donor with alopecia areata.

In DNA, the CDR3 is TGTGCCAGCTCGCCTGCCCGTGGGGAAAAACTGTTTTTT. It specifies CASSPARGEKLFF. The rearrangement links TRBV18 to TRBJ1-4; D uncertain. The CDR3 loop spans 13 amino acids. With 6 bases removed from V and 8 bases from J, the gap between germline ends came to 13 bases. Germline V gives CDR1 KGHSH, CDR2 LQKENI.

The rearrangement links TRBV4-1 to TRBJ1-2; D perhaps matches TRBD1 (5 bases). Trimming shortened V by 1 base and J by 2 bases, and 14 bases separated the two germline ends. Germline V gives CDR1 MGHRA, CDR2 YSYEKL. This CDR3 spans 16 amino acids. CDR3 nucleotide sequence: TGCGCCAGCAGCCAAGCGGGGAGGGGAGGGAACTATGGCTACACCTTC. Its protein product is CASSQAGRGGNYGYTF.

The CDR3 reads CAISEFGLLSGANVLTF. CDR3 sequence (DNA): TGTGCCATCAGTGAGTTTGGGTTACTCTCTGGGGCCAACGTCCTGACTTTC. V gene TRBV10-3 combines with J gene TRBJ2-6; D uncertain. The CDR3 length is 17 residues. Trimming took off 1 base at V and 0 bases at J, with 10 bases between the two ends. Germline-derived CDR1 and CDR2 are ENHRY and SYGVKD.

The chain couples TRBV7-7 to TRBJ2-7; 7 bases align to TRBD1. This CDR3 is 15 amino acids long. The germline V gene has CDR1 SSHAT and CDR2 FNYEAQ (reference sequence). V gave up 1 base and J gave up 3 bases; unmatched junction bases: 6. DNA of the CDR3: TGTGCCAGCAGCTTAGGACAGGGAAAGAACTACGAGCAGTACTTC. Its translation is CASSLGQGKNYEQYF.

The chain joins TRBV7-2 to TRBJ2-3; 9 nucleotides agree with TRBD1. Looked up from germline, CDR1 is SGHTA and CDR2 is FQGNSA. This CDR3 spans 15 amino acids. With V trimmed by 4 bases and J by 2 bases, 4 bases remained unmatched. In nucleotides, the CDR3 is TGTGCCAGCAGCTGGACAGGGGTGATCACAGATACGCAGTATTTT. This gives the protein CASSWTGVITDTQYF.

This clone was observed once. The genes are TRBV30 and TRBJ1-5, with D maybe TRBD1 (6 bases). V lost 4 bases and J 6 bases, leaving 10 bases between the germline ends. This CDR3 region has 12 residues. Germline V gene lookup returns CDR1 GTSNPN and CDR2 SVGIG (reference sequence). CDR3 loop: CAWNRGSQPQHF. Written as DNA, the CDR3 is TGTGCCTGGAATAGGGGGAGTCAGCCCCAGCATTTT.

The chain links TRBV30 to TRBJ2-7; TRBD1 matches at 8 bases. This CDR3 comprises 13 residues. V shed 2 bases, J shed 3 bases, and the junction held 3 bases outside the gene matches. Germline CDR1 GTSNPN, CDR2 SVGIG (reference sequence). CDR3 protein: CAWSNTGGYEQYF. CDR3 in DNA: TGTGCCTGGAGTAATACAGGGGGCTACGAGCAGTACTTC.

This clone was found a few times. V usage is TRBV7-8 and J usage is TRBJ2-5; D is undetermined. TRBJ2-7 explains the end of the DNA better; the J call may be wrong. Per the germline V gene, CDR1 is SGHVS and CDR2 is FQNEAQ. The CDR3 runs 15 residues. The CDR3 DNA reads as TGTGCCAGCAGCTTAGGAGTGACACCTTCCTACGAGCAGTACTTC. It yields the protein CASSLGVTPSYEQYF.

The chain combines TRBV25-1 with TRBJ1-2; D is ambiguous. CDR1 is MGHDK, CDR2 SYGVNS, per germline. Trimming pared 4 bases from V and 5 bases from J, leaving 11 bases between. CDR3 length: 13 amino acids. CDR3 residues: CASSVVENYGYTF. DNA for the CDR3: TGTGCCAGCAGTGTGGTCGAGAATTATGGCTACACCTTC.

Concerning this clone itself: The sample contains more than one DNA sequence encoding this CDR3. CDR3 sequence reads: CSVGLRLQETQYF. The CDR3 region has the DNA TGCAGCGTTGGCCTCAGGCTCCAAGAGACCCAGTACTTC. V usage is TRBV29-1 and J usage is TRBJ2-5; D is uncertain. V was clipped by 4 bases and J by 1 base, with 10 bases between them. From germline, CDR1 is SQVTM and CDR2 ANQGSEA. The CDR3 sequence is 13 residues long.

The V gene is TRBV30, the J gene TRBJ2-4; 9 bases map to TRBD2. Germline CDR1 is GTSNPN and CDR2 is SVGIG (reference sequence). V gave up 2 bases and J gave up 1 base; unmatched junction bases: 18. The CDR3 has 20 residues. For the CDR3, the DNA is TGTGCCTGGAGTCCGGCTTGGTTTGCGGGGGGGCCGTCCGCCAAAAACATTCAGTACTTC. This translates into CAWSPAWFAGGPSAKNIQYF.

The chain employs TRBV7-2 and TRBJ2-2, with TRBD1 as a possible D gene (5 bases). The V gene's germline CDR1 is SGHTA and CDR2 FQGNSA. This CDR3 has 14 amino acids. The V and J ends lost 8 bases and 1 base respectively, with 11 bases between them. The CDR3 spells CASLSRVNTGELFF. The CDR3 region has the DNA TGTGCCAGCCTGAGCAGGGTGAACACCGGGGAGCTGTTTTTT.

This sequence joins TRBV2 and TRBJ2-3, with D unclear. The V gene lost 3 bases and the J gene lost 1 base, with 8 bases spanning the gap. The CDR3 is 14 amino acids. Germline V gene sequence: CDR1 SNHLY, CDR2 FYNNEI. The CDR3 sequence: CASSDRAGTDTQYF. The CDR3 DNA reads as TGTGCCAGCAGTGATAGGGCAGGCACAGATACGCAGTATTTT.

The chain carries TRBV27 and TRBJ2-7, with D perhaps TRBD1 or TRBD2 (6 bases each). The germline gives CDR1 MNHEY, CDR2 SMNVEV (reference sequence). The CDR3 has 16 amino acids. V was shortened by 6 bases and J by 1 base, with 19 bases between the two germline ends. In DNA, the CDR3 is TGTGCCAGCAGAAATATAGGGGGGACATCATCCTACGAGCAGTACTTC. It is translated as CASRNIGGTSSYEQYF.

The genes are TRBV7-8 and TRBJ2-5, with 8 nucleotides matching TRBD1. The CDR3 runs 14 residues. V lost 2 bases to trimming and J lost 4 bases; unmatched junction nucleotides: 3. Germline V lookup: CDR1 SGHVS, CDR2 FQNEAQ. CDR3: CASSLRTGGETQYF. The CDR3 DNA reads TGTGCCAGCAGCTTACGTACAGGGGGAGAGACCCAGTACTTC.

This chain connects TRBV9 to TRBJ2-1; 11 bases map to TRBD2. Germline V gene sequence: CDR1 SGDLS, CDR2 YYNGEE. CDR3 length: 17 amino acids. The V segment lost 0 bases and the J segment 8 bases; nucleotides outside the gene matches: 10. In DNA form, the CDR3 reads TGTGCCAGCAGCGTAGCTGAGGGGACTAGCGGTTTTGATGAGCAGTTCTTC. Its translation is CASSVAEGTSGFDEQFF.

The V and J genes are TRBV10-3 and TRBJ2-1, with D perhaps TRBD1 (6 bases). Trimming took 8 bases from V and 5 from J, leaving 16 bases between them. This CDR3 is 14 amino acids long. Looked up from germline, CDR1 is ENHRY and CDR2 is SYGVKD. The CDR3 DNA reads TGTGCCATCTCCTCGGGACAACTGGACAATGAGCAGTTCTTC. Translating it yields CAISSGQLDNEQFF.

This clone was detected once. This chain uses TRBV6-6 with TRBJ1-1; D is ambiguous. Looked up from germline, CDR1 is MNHNY and CDR2 is SVGAGI (reference sequence). Trimming took off 5 bases at V and 4 bases at J, with 5 bases between the two ends. The CDR3 consists of 11 residues. CDR3 sequence: CASSLLTEAFF. For the CDR3, the DNA is TGTGCCAGCAGTCTACTCACTGAAGCTTTCTTT.

This sequence joins TRBV27 and TRBJ2-7; TRBD1 is a possible D gene (5 bases). CDR1 is MNHEY, CDR2 SMNVEV, per germline (reference sequence). The CDR3 is made up of 14 amino acids. The germline V and J ends were trimmed by 8 bases and 5 bases, with 19 bases remaining between them. Here the CDR3 DNA reads TGTGCCAGCCATCCGGCGGCAGGGCCCCACGAGCAGTACTTC. It specifies CASHPAAGPHEQYF.

This clone was detected only once. The V gene is TRBV4-1, the J gene TRBJ2-7; the D gene is possibly TRBD2 (5 bases). The V end lost 4 bases, the J end lost 2 bases, and 18 bases lay between the germline ends. Germline-derived CDR1 and CDR2 are MGHRA and YSYEKL. This CDR3 has 16 amino acids. The chain's CDR3 is CASSLNPRRDTYEQYF. The CDR3 nucleotides read TGCGCCAGCAGCCTCAACCCCCGACGGGATACCTACGAGCAGTACTTC.

In nucleotides, the CDR3 is TGTGCCAGCAGCTTAAGGGGGGTCGGCACAGATACGCAGTATTTT. Amino acid sequence: CASSLRGVGTDTQYF. The gene calls are TRBV7-9 and TRBJ2-3; TRBD1 or TRBD2 may be the D gene (6 bases each). Germline lookup yields CDR1 SEHNR and CDR2 FQNEAQ (reference sequence). The V gene lost 2 bases and the J gene lost 1 base, with 10 bases spanning the gap. The CDR3 covers 15 residues. The entire variable domain, with the rest obtained from reference TRBV7-9 and TRBJ2-3, is as follows: DTGVSQNPRHKITKRGQNVTFRCDPISEHNRLYWYRQTLGQGPEFLTYFQNEAQLEKSRLLSDRFSAERPKGSFSTLEIQRTEQGDSAMYLCASSLRGVGTDTQYFGPGTRLTVL.

The count of this clone is one. V usage is TRBV29-1 and J usage is TRBJ2-4; D not resolved. There are 12 residues in the CDR3. The V and J ends lost 2 bases and 0 bases respectively, with 2 bases between them. Germline loops: CDR1 SQVTM, CDR2 ANQGSEA. The CDR3 sequence: CSVEIAKNIQYF. The CDR3 DNA sequence: TGCAGCGTTGAAATAGCCAAAAACATTCAGTACTTC.

In this sample, this clone turned up once. The chain joins TRBV27 to TRBJ2-5, with D possibly called TRBD1 or TRBD2 (5 bases each). This CDR3 region has 14 residues. Per the germline V gene, CDR1 is MNHEY and CDR2 is SMNVEV (reference sequence). Trimming shortened V by 2 bases and J by 4 bases, and 11 bases separated the two germline ends. The CDR3 DNA reads as TGTGCCAGCAGTTTAAGATCAGGGAGAGAGACCCAGTACTTC. This sequence encodes CASSLRSGRETQYF.

This clone occurred once. V gene TRBV5-1 combines with J gene TRBJ2-7; tentative D call: TRBD1 (6 bases). The V and J ends lost 4 bases and 6 bases respectively, with 17 bases between them. This CDR3 comprises 14 residues. Germline V CDR1 and CDR2: SGHRS, YFSETQ. CDR3 sequence (DNA): TGCGCCAGCAGCCTGGGGACAAATCGGCTCGAGCAGTACTTC. As protein: CASSLGTNRLEQYF.

Concerning this clone itself: Other DNA sequences from this sample encode an identical CDR3 as well. The genes are TRBV20-1 and TRBJ1-1; D unresolved. Trimming stripped 2 bases from V and 1 base from J, with 2 bases between. Germline V gene sequence: CDR1 DFQATT, CDR2 SNEGSKA (reference sequence). This CDR3 has 11 amino acids. The CDR3, as DNA: TGCAGTGCTAGACGGAACACTGAAGCTTTCTTT. Protein: CSARRNTEAFF.

This chain links TRBV30 with TRBJ1-5, with D tentatively TRBD1 (5 bases). Trimming shortened V by 2 bases and J by 4 bases, and 12 bases separated the two germline ends. Germline CDR1 reads GTSNPN; CDR2 reads SVGIG (reference sequence). CDR3 length: 14 residues. In DNA, the CDR3 is TGTGCCTGGAGTCAAGGGGTAGGGAATCAGCCCCAGCATTTT. Its protein is CAWSQGVGNQPQHF.

This sequence joins TRBV5-1 and TRBJ2-4, with D hard to call. This CDR3 has 15 residues. V lost 0 bases to trimming and J lost 5 bases, with 12 bases between them. Germline V gene data show CDR1 as SGHRS and CDR2 as YFSETQ. The CDR3 region has the DNA TGCGCCAGCAGCTTGGAAGGACCCCCGGAAAACATTCAGTACTTC. Encoded protein: CASSLEGPPENIQYF.

The chain joins TRBV7-2 to TRBJ1-5; 7 bases match TRBD1. Germline trimming cut 3 bases from V and 7 bases from J; bases unmatched to any gene: 15. Germline V lookup: CDR1 SGHTA, CDR2 FQGNSA. The CDR3 covers 17 residues. CDR3 residues: CASSLTIRTGGDQPQHF. The CDR3 DNA sequence: TGTGCCAGCAGCTTGACAATTCGGACAGGTGGGGACCAGCCCCAGCATTTT.

The chain employs TRBV19 and TRBJ2-2; perhaps D is TRBD1 or TRBD2 (6 bases each). Germline V gene data show CDR1 as LNHDA and CDR2 as SQIVND (reference sequence). The germline V and J ends were trimmed by 5 bases and 4 bases, with 11 bases remaining between them. This CDR3 has 14 residues. The CDR3 loop reads CASSDRGRTGELFF. The CDR3 nucleotides read TGTGCCAGTAGTGACCGGGGGCGCACCGGGGAGCTGTTTTTT.

The V call is TRBV5-1, the J call TRBJ1-5; D unclear. Germline values: CDR1 SGHRS, CDR2 YFSETQ. Trimming pared 4 bases from V and 0 bases from J, leaving 5 bases between. The CDR3 contains 13 residues. Here the CDR3 DNA reads TGCGCCAGCAGCCTGAATAGCAATCAGCCCCAGCATTTT. It specifies CASSLNSNQPQHF.

The CDR3 nucleotides are TGTGCCTGGAGTGTAAGGTCAGCAGGGGGTAGCCAGCCCCAGCATTTT. It specifies CAWSVRSAGGSQPQHF. The chain carries TRBV30 and TRBJ1-5; 7 bases map to TRBD1. CDR3 length: 16 residues. Germline V CDR1 and CDR2: GTSNPN, SVGIG (reference sequence). V was pared by 0 bases and J by 7 bases, with 12 bases of the junction left unmatched.

The V and J genes are TRBV25-1 and TRBJ2-3; perhaps TRBD2 as D (6 bases). The germline V gene has CDR1 MGHDK and CDR2 SYGVNS. The CDR3 length is 14 residues. The V gene lost 8 bases and the J gene lost 0 bases, with 12 bases spanning the gap. CDR3 bases: TGTGCCAGCGGACGGAGGGCCAGCACAGATACGCAGTATTTT. Protein sequence: CASGRRASTDTQYF.